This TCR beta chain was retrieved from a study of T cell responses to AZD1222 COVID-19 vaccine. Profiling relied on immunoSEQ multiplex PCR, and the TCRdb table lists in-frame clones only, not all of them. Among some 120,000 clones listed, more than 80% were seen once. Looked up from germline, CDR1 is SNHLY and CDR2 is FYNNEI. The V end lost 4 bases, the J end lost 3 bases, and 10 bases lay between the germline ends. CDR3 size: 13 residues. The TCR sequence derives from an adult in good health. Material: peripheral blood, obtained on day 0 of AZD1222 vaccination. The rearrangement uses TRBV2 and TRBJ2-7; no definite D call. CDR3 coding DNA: TGTGCCAGCAGTGCAGGTTATGGCTACGAGCAGTACTTC. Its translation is CASSAGYGYEQYF.